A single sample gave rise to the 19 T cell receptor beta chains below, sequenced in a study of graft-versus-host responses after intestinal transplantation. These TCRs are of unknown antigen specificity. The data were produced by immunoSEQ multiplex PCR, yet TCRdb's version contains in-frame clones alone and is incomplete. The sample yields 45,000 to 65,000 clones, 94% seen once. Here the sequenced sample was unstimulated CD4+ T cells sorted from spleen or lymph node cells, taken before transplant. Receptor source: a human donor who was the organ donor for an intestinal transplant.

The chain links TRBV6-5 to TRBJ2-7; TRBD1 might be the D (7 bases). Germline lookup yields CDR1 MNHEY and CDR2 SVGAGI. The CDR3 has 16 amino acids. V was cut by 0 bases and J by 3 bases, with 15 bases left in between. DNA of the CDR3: TGTGCCAGCAGTTACTCAAGCCAGGGGGGTGACTACGAGCAGTACTTC. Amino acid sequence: CASSYSSQGGDYEQYF.

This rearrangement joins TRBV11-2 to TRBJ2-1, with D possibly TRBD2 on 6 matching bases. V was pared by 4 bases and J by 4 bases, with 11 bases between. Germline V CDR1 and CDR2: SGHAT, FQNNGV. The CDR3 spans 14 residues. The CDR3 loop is CASSSQRAYNEQFF. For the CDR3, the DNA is TGTGCCAGCAGCTCCCAGCGGGCGTACAATGAGCAGTTCTTC. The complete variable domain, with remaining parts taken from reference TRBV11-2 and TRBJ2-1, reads EAGVAQSPRYKIIEKRQSVAFWCNPISGHATLYWYQQILGQGPKLLIQFQNNGVVDDSQLPKDRFSAERLKGVDSTLKIQPAKLEDSAVYLCASSSQRAYNEQFFGPGTRLTVL.

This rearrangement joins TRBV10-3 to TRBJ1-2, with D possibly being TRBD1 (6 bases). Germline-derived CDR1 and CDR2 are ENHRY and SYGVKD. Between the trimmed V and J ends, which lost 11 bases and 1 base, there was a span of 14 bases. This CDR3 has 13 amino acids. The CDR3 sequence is CAAWGGRNYGYTF. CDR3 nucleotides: TGTGCCGCCTGGGGGGGCCGTAACTATGGCTACACCTTC.

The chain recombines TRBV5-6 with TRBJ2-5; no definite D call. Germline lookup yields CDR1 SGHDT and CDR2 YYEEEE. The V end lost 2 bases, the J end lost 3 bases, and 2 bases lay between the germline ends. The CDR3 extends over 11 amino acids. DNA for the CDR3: TGTGCCAGCAGCTTTAAAGAGACCCAGTACTTC. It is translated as CASSFKETQYF. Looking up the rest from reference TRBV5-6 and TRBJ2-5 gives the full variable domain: DAGVTQSPTHLIKTRGQQVTLRCSPKSGHDTVSWYQQALGQGPQFIFQYYEEEERQRGNFPDRFSGHQFPNYSSELNVNALLLGDSALYLCASSFKETQYFGPGTRLLVL.

This CDR3 reads CASSFTSSGNTIYF. The CDR3 bases are TGTGCCAGCAGTTTCACGAGCTCTGGAAACACCATATATTTT. The rearrangement joins TRBV27 to TRBJ1-3; unclear D gene. CDR1 is MNHEY and CDR2 is SMNVEV in the germline V gene (reference sequence). V was trimmed by 3 bases and J by 0 bases, leaving 6 bases between them. This CDR3 has 14 amino acids.

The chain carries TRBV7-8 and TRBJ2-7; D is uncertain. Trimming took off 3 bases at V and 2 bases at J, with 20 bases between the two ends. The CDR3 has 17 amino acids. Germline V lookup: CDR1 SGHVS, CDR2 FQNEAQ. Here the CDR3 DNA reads TGTGCCAGCAGCTTCACCGGGTCCCACTCTCGAGCCTACGAGCAGTACTTC. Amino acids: CASSFTGSHSRAYEQYF.

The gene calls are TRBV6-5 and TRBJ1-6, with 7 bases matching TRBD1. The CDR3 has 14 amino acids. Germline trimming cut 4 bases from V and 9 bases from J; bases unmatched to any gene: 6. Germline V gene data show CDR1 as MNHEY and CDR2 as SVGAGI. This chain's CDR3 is CASSFLNRGSPLHF. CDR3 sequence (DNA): TGTGCCAGCAGTTTCCTAAACAGGGGTTCACCCCTCCACTTT.

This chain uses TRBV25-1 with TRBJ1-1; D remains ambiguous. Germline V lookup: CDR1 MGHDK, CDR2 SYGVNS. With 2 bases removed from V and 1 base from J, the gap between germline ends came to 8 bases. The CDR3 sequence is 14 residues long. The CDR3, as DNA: TGTGCCAGCAGTGAAGGGCGATGGAACACTGAAGCTTTCTTT. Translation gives CASSEGRWNTEAFF.

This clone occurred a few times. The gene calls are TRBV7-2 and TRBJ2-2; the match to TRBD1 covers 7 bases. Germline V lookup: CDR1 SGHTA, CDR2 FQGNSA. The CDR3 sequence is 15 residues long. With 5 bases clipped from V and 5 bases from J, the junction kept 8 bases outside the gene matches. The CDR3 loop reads CASSLNRGNTGELFF. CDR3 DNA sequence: TGTGCCAGCAGCCTAAACAGGGGTAATACCGGGGAGCTGTTTTTT.

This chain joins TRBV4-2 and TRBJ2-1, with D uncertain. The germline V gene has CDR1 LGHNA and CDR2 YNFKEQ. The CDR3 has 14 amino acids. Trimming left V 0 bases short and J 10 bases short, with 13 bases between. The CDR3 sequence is CASSQDRPSGEQFF. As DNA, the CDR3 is TGTGCCAGCAGCCAAGATCGGCCCTCAGGAGAGCAGTTCTTC.

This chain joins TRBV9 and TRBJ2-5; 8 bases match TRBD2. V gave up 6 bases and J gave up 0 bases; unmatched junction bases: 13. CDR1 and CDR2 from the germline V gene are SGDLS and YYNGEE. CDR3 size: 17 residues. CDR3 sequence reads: CASIVPAGAVYQETQYF. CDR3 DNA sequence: TGTGCCAGCATCGTCCCAGCGGGGGCGGTGTACCAAGAGACCCAGTACTTC.

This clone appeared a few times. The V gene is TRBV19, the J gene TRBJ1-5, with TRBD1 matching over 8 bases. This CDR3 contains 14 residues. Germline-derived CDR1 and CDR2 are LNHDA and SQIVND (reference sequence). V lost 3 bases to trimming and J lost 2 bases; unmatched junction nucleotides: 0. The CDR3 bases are TGTGCCAGTAGTATGGGACAGGGCAATCAGCCCCAGCATTTT. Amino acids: CASSMGQGNQPQHF. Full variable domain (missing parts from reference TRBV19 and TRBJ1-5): DGGITQSPKYLFRKEGQNVTLSCEQNLNHDAMYWYRQDPGQGLRLIYYSQIVNDFQKGDIAEGYSVSREKKESFPLTVTSAQKNPTAFYLCASSMGQGNQPQHFGDGTRLSIL.

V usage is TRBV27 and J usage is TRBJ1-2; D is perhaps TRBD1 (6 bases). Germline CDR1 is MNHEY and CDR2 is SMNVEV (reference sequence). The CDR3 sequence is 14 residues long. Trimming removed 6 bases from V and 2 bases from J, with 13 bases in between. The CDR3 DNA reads TGTGCCAGCAGACCAACAGGGACCAACTATGGCTACACCTTC. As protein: CASRPTGTNYGYTF.

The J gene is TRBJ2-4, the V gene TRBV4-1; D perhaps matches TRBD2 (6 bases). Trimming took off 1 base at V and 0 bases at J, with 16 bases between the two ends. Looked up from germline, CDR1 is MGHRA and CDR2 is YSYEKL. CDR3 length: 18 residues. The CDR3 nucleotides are TGCGCCAGCAGCCAAGGAGAGGCTCGGGGGTTAGCCAAAAACATTCAGTACTTC. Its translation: CASSQGEARGLAKNIQYF.

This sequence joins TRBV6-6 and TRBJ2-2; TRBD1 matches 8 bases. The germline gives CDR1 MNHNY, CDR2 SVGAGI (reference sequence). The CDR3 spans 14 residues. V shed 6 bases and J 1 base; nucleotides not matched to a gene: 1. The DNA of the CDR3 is TGTGCCAGCAGCGGGACAGGGAACACCGGGGAGCTGTTTTTT. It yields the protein CASSGTGNTGELFF.

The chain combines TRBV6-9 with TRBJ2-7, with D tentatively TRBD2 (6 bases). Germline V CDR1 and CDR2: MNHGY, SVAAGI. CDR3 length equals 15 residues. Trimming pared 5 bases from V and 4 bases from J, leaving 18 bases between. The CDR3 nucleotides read TGTGCCAGCAGTCCGATAGGCGCAGGGAGGTACGAGCAGTACTTC. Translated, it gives CASSPIGAGRYEQYF.

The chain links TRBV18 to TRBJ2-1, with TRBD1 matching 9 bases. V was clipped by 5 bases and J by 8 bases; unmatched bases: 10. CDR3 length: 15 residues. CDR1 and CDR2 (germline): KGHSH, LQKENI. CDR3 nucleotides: TGTGCCAGCTCAGGGGACAGGGTAGCTAGGGATGAGCAGTTCTTC. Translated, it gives CASSGDRVARDEQFF.

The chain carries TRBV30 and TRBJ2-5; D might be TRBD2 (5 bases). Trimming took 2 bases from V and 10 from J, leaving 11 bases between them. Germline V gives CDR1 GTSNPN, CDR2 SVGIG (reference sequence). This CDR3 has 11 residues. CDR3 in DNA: TGTGCCTGGAGTTCAGACCGGGACCAGTACTTC. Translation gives CAWSSDRDQYF.

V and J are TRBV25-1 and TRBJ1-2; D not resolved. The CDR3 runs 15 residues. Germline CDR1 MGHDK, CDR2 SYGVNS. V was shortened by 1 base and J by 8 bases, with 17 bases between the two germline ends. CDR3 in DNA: TGTGCCAGCAGTGAATCCTTATGGGGAGGAGAAGGCTACACCTTC. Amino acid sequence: CASSESLWGGEGYTF.